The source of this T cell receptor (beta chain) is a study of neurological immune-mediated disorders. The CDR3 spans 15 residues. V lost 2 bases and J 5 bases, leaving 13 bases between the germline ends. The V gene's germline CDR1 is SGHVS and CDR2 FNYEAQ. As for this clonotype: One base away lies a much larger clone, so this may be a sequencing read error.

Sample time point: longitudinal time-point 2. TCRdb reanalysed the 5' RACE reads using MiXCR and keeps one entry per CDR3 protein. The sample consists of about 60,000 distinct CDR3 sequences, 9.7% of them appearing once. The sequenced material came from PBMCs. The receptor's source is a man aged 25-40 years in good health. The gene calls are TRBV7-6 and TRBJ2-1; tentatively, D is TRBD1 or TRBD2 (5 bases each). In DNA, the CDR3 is TGTGCCAGCAGCTTAAATTTCGGGGCCGACAATGAGCAGTTCTTC. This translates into CASSLNFGADNEQFF.